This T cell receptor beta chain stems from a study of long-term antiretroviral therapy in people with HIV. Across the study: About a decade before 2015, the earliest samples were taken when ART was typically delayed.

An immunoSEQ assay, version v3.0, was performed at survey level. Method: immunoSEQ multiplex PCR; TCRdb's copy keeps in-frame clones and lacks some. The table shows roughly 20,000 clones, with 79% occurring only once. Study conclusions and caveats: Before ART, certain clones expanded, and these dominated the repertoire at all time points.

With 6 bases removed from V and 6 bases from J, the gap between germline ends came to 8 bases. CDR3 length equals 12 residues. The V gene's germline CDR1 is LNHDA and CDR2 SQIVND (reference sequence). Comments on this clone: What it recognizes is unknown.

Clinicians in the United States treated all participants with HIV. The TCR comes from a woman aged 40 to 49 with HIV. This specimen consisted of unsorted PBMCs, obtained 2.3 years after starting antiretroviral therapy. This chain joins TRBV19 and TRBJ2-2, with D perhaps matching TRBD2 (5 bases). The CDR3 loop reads CASSPDSGELFF. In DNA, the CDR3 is TGTGCCAGTAGCCCGGACTCCGGGGAGCTGTTTTTT.